What follows is one T cell receptor beta chain and its context. Antigen unknown. A much larger clone sits a single nucleotide away, making a read error possible. In germline, CDR1 is DFQATT, CDR2 SNEGSKA (reference sequence). This CDR3 is built from 14 residues. The sample belongs to a study of post-analysis software for immune sequencing data. About the study: Included courses were relapsing-remitting and secondary progressive multiple sclerosis; progressive-relapsing multiple sclerosis was also included. The study's findings and limits: The study found TRBV5-6, TRBV5-1 and TRBV20-1 among roughly 5 TRBV segments more frequent in patients than controls. Controls significantly exceeded multiple sclerosis patients in normalized Chao1 diversity.

The authors incorporated unique molecular identifiers into the TCR beta cDNA libraries. Each sample of roughly 0.95 to 10 million input T cells yielded around 500,000 cDNA molecules, so each molecule approximated one T cell. Using its own MiXCR run on the PCR reads, TCRdb lists one record per CDR3 protein. The data contain approximately 440,000 distinct CDR3 sequences, under 55% of them singletons. V is TRBV20-1 and J is TRBJ2-1; TRBD2 matches 9 bases. The end of the DNA aligns better with TRBJ2-7, so the J call may be wrong. The receptor comes from a girl aged 10 to 17 with multiple sclerosis. Sample: blood. Written as DNA, the CDR3 is TGCAGTGCTAGACAGCGGGAGGACTACAATGAGCAGTACTTC. This gives the protein CSARQREDYNEQYF.